Presented here are 10 T cell receptor beta chains from one specimen sequenced in a study of blood T cell repertoires in COVID-19. Measured with immunoSEQ multiplex PCR; TCRdb has only the in-frame clones, and not every one. Here the sample spans about 330,000 clones, over 80% being singletons. The sample was peripheral blood. All receptors derive from a man aged 25-45 years with COVID-19, enrolled during active disease.

This chain's CDR3 is CASSATFNNEQFF. The CDR3 bases are TGTGCCAGCAGCGCGACATTTAACAATGAGCAGTTCTTC. The V gene is TRBV7-3, the J gene TRBJ2-1, with D unresolved. The germline CDR1 and CDR2 sequences are SGHTA and FQGTGA. The ends were cut back, 5 bases at V and 5 bases at J, with 10 bases in the middle. CDR3 length equals 13 residues.

The V call is TRBV5-1, the J call TRBJ1-4, with unresolved D. The CDR3 loop spans 15 amino acids. Germline lookup yields CDR1 SGHRS and CDR2 YFSETQ. The V end was cut by 1 base, the J end by 8 bases, with 15 bases between. The CDR3 region is CASSLKRTSEEKLFF. In nucleotides, the CDR3 is TGCGCCAGCAGCTTGAAGCGTACAAGCGAGGAAAAACTGTTTTTT.

The V call is TRBV7-9, the J call TRBJ2-7; tentatively, D is TRBD2 (6 bases). The CDR3 has 16 residues. Trimming removed 5 bases at V and 3 bases at J, with 20 bases between. Germline V gene lookup returns CDR1 SEHNR and CDR2 FQNEAQ (reference sequence). The CDR3 sequence is CASSQGGGHGNYEQYF. The CDR3 DNA follows: TGTGCCAGCAGCCAGGGAGGAGGTCACGGGAACTACGAGCAGTACTTC. Full variable domain (outside the CDR3, taken from reference TRBV7-9 and TRBJ2-7): DTGVSQNPRHKITKRGQNVTFRCDPISEHNRLYWYRQTLGQGPEFLTYFQNEAQLEKSRLLSDRFSAERPKGSFSTLEIQRTEQGDSAMYLCASSQGGGHGNYEQYFGPGTRLTVT.

The rearrangement links TRBV10-3 to TRBJ2-3, with 14 bases identical to TRBD2. This CDR3 is built from 18 residues. CDR1 and CDR2 (germline): ENHRY, SYGVKD. Trimming cost V 0 bases and J 4 bases; bases outside gene matches: 6. The CDR3 sequence is CAISESPGLAGDSDTQYF. DNA for the CDR3: TGTGCCATCAGTGAGTCCCCGGGACTAGCGGGAGACTCAGATACGCAGTATTTT.

The chain is built from TRBV24-1 and TRBJ2-4; D may be TRBD1 (5 bases). CDR3 size: 13 residues. V was pared by 3 bases and J by 5 bases, with 7 bases between. Germline V gene lookup returns CDR1 KGHDR and CDR2 SFDVKD. CDR3 nucleotide sequence: TGTGCCACCAGTGATGGGGCCGAAAACATTCAGTACTTC. Translated, it gives CATSDGAENIQYF.

The chain is built from TRBV11-2 and TRBJ1-3; 9 bases agree with TRBD1. Germline lookup yields CDR1 SGHAT and CDR2 FQNNGV. V shed 2 bases, J shed 3 bases, and the junction held 5 bases outside the gene matches. This CDR3 spans 16 amino acids. This CDR3 is CASSLITGGDGNTIYF. The CDR3 DNA reads TGTGCCAGCAGCTTAATTACAGGGGGCGATGGAAACACCATATATTTT.

The gene calls are TRBV4-3 and TRBJ2-7; TRBD1 aligns across 9 bases. The CDR3 has 16 residues. V was clipped by 1 base and J by 2 bases; unmatched bases: 6. The V gene's germline CDR1 is LGHNA and CDR2 YSLEER. The CDR3 DNA sequence: TGCGCCAGCAGCCAAGGGACAGGGGCGTCCCCCTACGAGCAGTACTTC. Its translation is CASSQGTGASPYEQYF.

The chain carries TRBV25-1 and TRBJ1-1; 10 bases are a match to TRBD1. Germline CDR1 and CDR2: MGHDK and SYGVNS. The CDR3 loop spans 15 amino acids. The ends lost 3 bases at V and 10 bases at J; junction bases unmatched: 11. The CDR3 protein is CASSDPGTGDPRAFF. As DNA, the CDR3 is TGTGCCAGCAGTGATCCCGGGACAGGGGATCCTAGAGCTTTCTTT.

The genes are TRBV5-1 and TRBJ2-2; 11 bases match TRBD1. The germline V gene has CDR1 SGHRS and CDR2 YFSETQ. Unmatched junction bases numbered 4, after V lost 3 bases and J lost 6 bases. This CDR3 has 15 amino acids. The CDR3 DNA sequence: TGCGCCAGCAGCTCCGGGACAGGGGGACCCGGGGAGCTGTTTTTT. Encoded protein: CASSSGTGGPGELFF.

CDR3 bases: TGTGCCAGCAGTTTACGGCTCCCCGGGTTAACTGGAAACACCATATATTTT. This sequence encodes CASSLRLPGLTGNTIYF. The chain links TRBV27 to TRBJ1-3; D gene unclear. The CDR3 has 17 amino acids. CDR1 and CDR2 (germline): MNHEY, SMNVEV (reference sequence). Trimming removed 2 bases from V and 2 bases from J, with 16 bases in between.